This section outlines one T cell receptor beta chain sequence together with its context. No cognate antigen has been identified for it. Base qualities are not at hand, and no much larger clone is one base apart. Taken from the germline V gene, the CDR1 and CDR2 loops are ENHRY and SYGVKD. CDR3 length: 17 amino acids, cysteine to phenylalanine. The DNA shown is the 51-base CDR3, in frame from base 1. V loses 0 bases, J loses 1 base, and the germline ends lie 13 bases apart. The sample belongs to a study of blood T cell repertoires in COVID-19 (dated by TCRdb to about 2020). Study-wide context: Samples from collaborators originated in the United States, Italy and Spain and spanned both the acute and convalescent phases of COVID-19. Samples were obtained from the ongoing ImmuneRACE study (first 160 participants) and from some 1,200 subjects provided by 6 global collaborators. Subjects who had been exposed to COVID-19, were actively infected with it, or had recovered from it provided the deeply sampled blood TCRbeta repertoires that made up the dataset. The material from the prospective study consisted of cDNA or gDNA derived from T cells, B-cell-depleted T cells, or PBMCs. Where HLA class I and class II types were available, the types were taken from metadata supplied by the sample provider, not from assay-based typing. A freely available public database, intended as a resource for researchers studying the immune response to SARS-CoV-2, is where the repertoires were released. The sample metadata nearly always contained a de-identified subject ID, COVID-19 status, age in years and sex.

Participants in the prospective study were enrolled through a virtual design, were aged about 18 to 100 years, and lived in about 25 United States geographic areas. Cohort assignment in the prospective study relied on participant-reported clinical history from a screening survey and a study questionnaire. Recovered participants in ImmuneRACE Cohort 3 were defined as having two consecutive negative NP/OP PCR tests, clearance from a healthcare professional, or resolution of symptoms. Mobile phlebotomists in the prospective study collected whole blood, serum and a nasopharyngeal or oropharyngeal swab from every participant. Participants in the prospective study had the option to provide additional blood draws and questionnaires over a roughly 2-month period. Before DNA extraction, prospective study blood samples were shipped either frozen or at room temperature. TCRbeta CDR3 regions were amplified from genomic DNA using the immunoSEQ Assay, a bias-controlled multiplex PCR. Processing in the source paper ran as follows. The number of nucleated cells in each sample was estimated by amplification of reference gene primers within the assay. To quantify the absolute abundance of each unique TCRbeta CDR3 rearrangement, sequence reads were collapsed and filtered. For each sample, productive Simpson clonality was calculated by taking the square root of Simpson's diversity index across productive rearrangements. The immuneACCESS repertoire file appears here via TCRdb, limited to in-frame rearrangements. These files lack a portion of the clones; in checked studies, under half of the deficit traces to unresolved V genes, and the cause of the others is not known. V, J and clone size were drawn from that table, and D and trimming were deduced from the DNA. A total of about 480,000 clones appear in this sample, around 85% of them only once. The leading ten clones occupy approximately 8% of the sample.

What the authors observed across the whole study: Clinical and demographic metadata were provided uncurated, with the amount varying by source and participant.

Source material: PBMCs or T cells enriched from blood (not recorded which). This clonotype was obtained from an older woman who had recovered from COVID-19. The rearrangement joined TRBV10-3 to TRBJ1-5; no D gene can be assigned with confidence. Here is the DNA: TGTGCCATCAGTGAGTCGGCGGCGGGAAGGAGCAATCAGCCCCAGCATTTT. It is translated as CAISESAAGRSNQPQHF.